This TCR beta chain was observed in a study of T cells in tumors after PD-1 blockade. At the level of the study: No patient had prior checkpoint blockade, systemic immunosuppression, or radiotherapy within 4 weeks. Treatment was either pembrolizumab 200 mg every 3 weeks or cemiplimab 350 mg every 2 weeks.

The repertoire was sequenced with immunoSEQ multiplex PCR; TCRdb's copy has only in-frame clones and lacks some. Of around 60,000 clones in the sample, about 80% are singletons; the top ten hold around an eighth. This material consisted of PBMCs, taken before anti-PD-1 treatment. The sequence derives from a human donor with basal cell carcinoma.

For the CDR3, the DNA is TGTGCCAGCAGATTGACAGGGGGCTCCTCTGGGGCCAACGTCCTGACTTTC. Its protein is CASRLTGGSSGANVLTF. The chain carries TRBV5-4 and TRBJ2-6; the match to TRBD1 covers 10 bases. Trimming cost V 5 bases and J 0 bases; bases outside gene matches: 5. From germline, CDR1 is SGHNT and CDR2 YYREEE (reference sequence). The CDR3 contains 17 residues.